These 27 T cell receptor beta chains came from one sample sequenced in a study of blood T cell repertoires in COVID-19. Profiling relied on immunoSEQ multiplex PCR, and the TCRdb table lists in-frame clones only, not all of them. The repertoire holds around 65,000 clones, with roughly 80% as singletons. What was sequenced was peripheral blood. These receptors were collected from a man aged 55-75 years with acute or convalescent COVID-19.

This chain uses TRBV7-9 with TRBJ1-2; TRBD1 agrees at 7 bases. V shed 6 bases and J 3 bases; nucleotides not matched to a gene: 4. The CDR3 has 13 residues. Germline-derived CDR1 and CDR2 are SEHNR and FQNEAQ (reference sequence). The CDR3 is CASSKGGYYGYTF. CDR3 DNA: TGTGCCAGCAGTAAAGGGGGCTACTATGGCTACACCTTC.

V gene TRBV9 combines with J gene TRBJ2-2, with D possibly being TRBD2 (6 bases). Trimming removed 0 bases at V and 7 bases at J, with 13 bases between. The CDR3 contains 15 residues. CDR1 is SGDLS, CDR2 YYNGEE, per germline. CDR3 coding DNA: TGTGCCAGCAGCGTAGTATCTGGGGGGATCGGGGAGCTGTTTTTT. Encoded protein: CASSVVSGGIGELFF.

The rearrangement links TRBV19 to TRBJ2-7; 11 bases align to TRBD1. The CDR3 is made up of 15 amino acids. Germline V gene data show CDR1 as LNHDA and CDR2 as SQIVND (reference sequence). The J segment lost 3 bases and the V segment lost 4 bases, leaving 5 bases of the junction unmatched. CDR3 in DNA: TGTGCCAGTAGTACCCCCGGGACAGGGGGCTACGAGCAGTACTTC. Amino acids: CASSTPGTGGYEQYF.

The chain combines TRBV4-2 with TRBJ2-2; 8 bases map to TRBD2. V dropped 4 bases and J dropped 4; count of bases not matched to a gene: 11. Germline assignment: CDR1 LGHNA and CDR2 YNFKEQ. This CDR3 is built from 17 residues. The CDR3 sequence is CASSPVNAGGFTGELFF. The CDR3 nucleotides are TGTGCCAGCAGCCCGGTTAATGCGGGGGGATTCACCGGGGAGCTGTTTTTT.

This chain connects TRBV6-4 to TRBJ1-2, with D uncertain. This CDR3 has 14 residues. Germline V gene data show CDR1 as MRHNA and CDR2 as SNTAGT. V dropped 0 bases and J dropped 4 bases, with 9 bases sitting between them. The CDR3 here is CASSDSGGFYGYTF. CDR3 nucleotides: TGTGCCAGCAGTGACTCGGGAGGATTCTATGGCTACACCTTC.

V usage is TRBV7-2 and J usage is TRBJ1-4; D call uncertain. Germline V gene sequence: CDR1 SGHTA, CDR2 FQGNSA. This CDR3 is built from 16 residues. The V end was cut by 2 bases, the J end by 6 bases, with 16 bases between. The CDR3 sequence: CASSLNSRLLYEKLFF. The CDR3 DNA is TGTGCCAGCAGCTTAAATTCAAGACTTCTATATGAAAAACTGTTTTTT.

The J gene is TRBJ1-1, the V gene TRBV5-6, with TRBD1 matching over 8 bases. The germline V gene encodes CDR1 SGHDT and CDR2 YYEEEE. This CDR3 region has 14 residues. V lost 3 bases and J lost 4; bases outside the gene matches: 5. The CDR3 here is CASSWTGPGTEAFF. The CDR3, as DNA: TGTGCCAGCAGCTGGACAGGGCCGGGCACTGAAGCTTTCTTT.

V usage is TRBV28 and J usage is TRBJ1-2; no firm D call. Germline loops: CDR1 MDHEN, CDR2 SYDVKM. V was pared by 7 bases and J by 3 bases, with 9 bases between. The CDR3 runs 12 residues. Here the CDR3 DNA reads TGTGCCAGCATCTCGACTGACTATGGCTACACCTTC. Amino acids: CASISTDYGYTF.

The rearrangement joins TRBV4-1 to TRBJ1-3; the D gene is possibly TRBD1 (6 bases). This CDR3 region has 15 residues. The V end lost 1 base, the J end lost 0 bases, and 7 bases lay between the germline ends. Germline V gives CDR1 MGHRA, CDR2 YSYEKL. The CDR3 region has the DNA TGCGCCAGCAGCCAAGCAGGGGTCTCTGGAAACACCATATATTTT. As protein: CASSQAGVSGNTIYF.

V is TRBV18 and J is TRBJ1-5; perhaps TRBD1 as D (6 bases). V gave up 5 bases and J gave up 6 bases, with 11 bases separating them. CDR1 is KGHSH, CDR2 LQKENI, per germline. This CDR3 has 13 residues. Written as DNA, the CDR3 is TGTGCCAGCTCAGAAACAGGGAGTCAGCCCCAGCATTTT. Translation gives CASSETGSQPQHF.

V is TRBV19 and J is TRBJ1-5, with 8 nucleotides matching TRBD1. The CDR3 consists of 17 residues. Per the germline V gene, CDR1 is LNHDA and CDR2 is SQIVND (reference sequence). The junction had 9 bases not matched to a gene; V was cut back by 4 bases and J by 1 base. DNA for the CDR3: TGTGCCAGTAGTAAGGGACAGGAGTGGGGCAGCAATCAGCCCCAGCATTTT. Amino acids: CASSKGQEWGSNQPQHF.

Written as DNA, the CDR3 is TGTGCCTGGTCGACAGGTGTAGCCCCGACGAGATTCCAAGAGACCCAGTACTTC. It specifies CAWSTGVAPTRFQETQYF. This chain uses TRBV30 with TRBJ2-5; possibly TRBD1 for D (6 bases). The CDR3 covers 18 residues. Per the germline V gene, CDR1 is GTSNPN and CDR2 is SVGIG (reference sequence). V shed 5 bases and J shed 1 base, with 26 bases lying between them.

This chain uses TRBV11-2 with TRBJ2-4, with 8 nucleotides matching TRBD1. This CDR3 comprises 15 residues. Germline CDR1 SGHAT, CDR2 FQNNGV. The junction had 10 bases not matched to a gene; V was cut back by 6 bases and J by 6 bases. In nucleotides, the CDR3 is TGTGCCAGCAGGCTCGCAGGGGGCGCGGGAAACATTCAGTACTTC. As protein: CASRLAGGAGNIQYF. The full variable domain, in which reference TRBV11-2 and TRBJ2-4 provide the parts outside the CDR3, is EAGVAQSPRYKIIEKRQSVAFWCNPISGHATLYWYQQILGQGPKLLIQFQNNGVVDDSQLPKDRFSAERLKGVDSTLKIQPAKLEDSAVYLCASRLAGGAGNIQYFGAGTRLSVL.

The chain joins TRBV12-3 or TRBV12-4 to TRBJ1-2; no reliable D call. Trimming cost V 4 bases and J 5 bases, with 5 bases left between them. This CDR3 comprises 11 residues. The CDR3 DNA is TGTGCCAGCAGTTCGGGGTATGGCTACACCTTC. This translates into CASSSGYGYTF.

This sequence joins TRBV25-1 and TRBJ1-3, with D perhaps matching TRBD1 (6 bases). Per the germline V gene, CDR1 is MGHDK and CDR2 is SYGVNS. The V end was cut by 3 bases, the J end by 0 bases, with 12 bases between. This CDR3 contains 16 residues. Here the CDR3 DNA reads TGTGCCAGCAGTGAGCCAGGGGCCAACTCTGGAAACACCATATATTTT. Residues: CASSEPGANSGNTIYF.

This chain joins TRBV9 and TRBJ2-2; a weak D match, TRBD2 (6 bases). The CDR3 has 17 residues. Per germline, CDR1 SGDLS and CDR2 YYNGEE. V was shortened by 4 bases and J by 6 bases, with 22 bases between the two germline ends. The DNA of the CDR3 is TGTGCCAGCAGCCCCGATAGCGATAGGGGAGGAGCCGGGGAGCTGTTTTTT. Its translation is CASSPDSDRGGAGELFF.

V gene TRBV24-1 combines with J gene TRBJ1-5; D unresolved. Germline CDR1 KGHDR, CDR2 SFDVKD. The V gene lost 2 bases and the J gene lost 11 bases, with 12 bases spanning the gap. This CDR3 contains 13 residues. The CDR3 spells CATSDSFEISQHF. CDR3 DNA: TGTGCCACCAGTGATTCTTTTGAGATCTCCCAGCATTTT.

A remark on this clone: Compared with germline, one end of the junction differs, possibly owing to a read error. This rearrangement joins TRBV7-7 to TRBJ2-5, with 7 nucleotides matching TRBD2. The length of the CDR3 is 16 residues. The germline V gene has CDR1 SSHAT and CDR2 FNYEAQ (reference sequence). CDR3 amino acids: CASSLAAGGRVETQYF. DNA for the CDR3: TGTGCTAGCAGCTTAGCAGCAGGAGGGAGGGTTGAGACCCAGTACTTC.

This clone was counted a few times. The chain joins TRBV7-9 to TRBJ2-7; TRBD1 agrees at 10 bases. There are 15 residues in the CDR3. V lost 7 bases to trimming and J lost 2 bases; unmatched junction nucleotides: 8. Germline CDR1 reads SEHNR; CDR2 reads FQNEAQ (reference sequence). CDR3 in amino acids: CASINTGTGAYEQYF. DNA of the CDR3: TGTGCCAGCATCAACACCGGGACAGGGGCCTACGAGCAGTACTTC.

J is TRBJ2-7 and V is TRBV19; 10 bases agree with TRBD2. Germline lookup yields CDR1 LNHDA and CDR2 SQIVND (reference sequence). The CDR3 runs 15 residues. V dropped 5 bases and J dropped 4; count of bases not matched to a gene: 8. CDR3 in DNA: TGTGCCAGTAGTCTACAAGCGGGGGGGCGGTACGAGCAGTACTTC. Translation: CASSLQAGGRYEQYF.

This chain uses TRBV19 with TRBJ1-3; 9 bases line up with TRBD1. The V segment lost 6 bases and the J segment 4 bases; nucleotides outside the gene matches: 10. CDR1 LNHDA and CDR2 SQIVND come from the germline V gene (reference sequence). The CDR3 runs to 16 residues. CDR3 residues: CASSGTGTGRGNTIYF. CDR3 nucleotides: TGTGCCAGTAGCGGAACCGGGACAGGGAGAGGAAACACCATATATTTT.

The chain has TRBV5-8 and TRBJ1-2, with D unresolved. This CDR3 region has 11 residues. Trimming removed 1 base from V and 4 bases from J, with 2 bases in between. The V gene's germline CDR1 is SGHTS and CDR2 YDEGEE. The CDR3 nucleotides are TGTGCCAGCAGCTTGCGCTATGGCTACACCTTC. Residues: CASSLRYGYTF.

This clone was detected only once. The chain combines TRBV11-2 with TRBJ2-2, with 13 positions matching TRBD2. The CDR3 has 17 residues. Germline V CDR1 and CDR2: SGHAT, FQNNGV. Losses at the gene ends were 5 bases for V and 7 bases for J; bases not matched to a gene: 10. CDR3 amino acids: CASSHLLAGGPSGELFF. The DNA of the CDR3 is TGTGCCAGCAGCCATCTACTAGCGGGGGGGCCGAGCGGGGAGCTGTTTTTT.

The chain links TRBV9 to TRBJ1-3, with 8 bases that match TRBD1. The trim removed 3 bases at V and 1 base at J, leaving 3 bases unmatched. The CDR3 is made up of 15 amino acids. Germline values: CDR1 SGDLS, CDR2 YYNGEE. The CDR3 here is CASSARTGSGNTIYF. The CDR3 DNA reads TGTGCCAGCAGCGCCAGGACAGGGTCTGGAAACACCATATATTTT.

The V and J genes are TRBV6-1 and TRBJ2-7, with D possibly being TRBD1 (6 bases). Germline loops: CDR1 MNHNS, CDR2 SASEGT. The ends were cut back, 2 bases at V and 6 bases at J, with 11 bases in the middle. The CDR3 runs 13 residues. In nucleotides, the CDR3 is TGTGCCAGCAGTGAAACAGGGTTGGGCGAGCAGTACTTC. Protein: CASSETGLGEQYF.

The chain combines TRBV7-2 with TRBJ1-2; 7 bases agree with TRBD1. The CDR3 covers 17 residues. Germline lookup yields CDR1 SGHTA and CDR2 FQGNSA. V lost 1 base, J lost 4 bases, and 12 bases stayed unmatched. The CDR3 region has the DNA TGTGCCAGCAGCTTAGGACTCATGGGACAGAAGCCCTATGGCTACACCTTC. It yields the protein CASSLGLMGQKPYGYTF. The full variable domain, rest sourced from reference TRBV7-2 and TRBJ1-2, is GAGVSQSPSNKVTEKGKDVELRCDPISGHTALYWYRQSLGQGLEFLIYFQGNSAPDKSGLPSDRFSAERTGGSVSTLTIQRTQQEDSAVYLCASSLGLMGQKPYGYTFGSGTRLTVV.

The gene calls are TRBV5-1 and TRBJ2-1; 9 positions match TRBD1. V was pared by 4 bases and J by 4 bases, with 12 bases of the junction left unmatched. CDR1 and CDR2 from the germline V gene are SGHRS and YFSETQ. The CDR3 sequence is 17 residues long. The CDR3 coding sequence is TGCGCCAGCAGCGTAACCCCTTCGGGACAGGGTTACAATGAGCAGTTCTTC. It encodes CASSVTPSGQGYNEQFF.